What follows are 30 T cell receptor beta chains derived from one specimen sequenced in a study of OX40 agonist ivuxolimab in advanced cancers. Only in-frame clones appear in the TCRdb table, and some are missing; sequencing was by immunoSEQ multiplex PCR. Among under 75,000 clones listed, approximately 86% were seen once. Sample: CD4+ or CD8+ T cells sorted from blood, taken in a trial of the OX40 agonist ivuxolimab. These receptors were obtained from an adult with an advanced solid tumor such as melanoma, head and neck, liver or kidney cancer.

The chain couples TRBV5-1 to TRBJ2-5; no reliable D call. The germline gives CDR1 SGHRS, CDR2 YFSETQ. The CDR3 contains 14 residues. Trimming removed 0 bases at V and 2 bases at J, with 8 bases between. The CDR3: CASSLGALQETQYF. In DNA, the CDR3 is TGCGCCAGCAGCTTGGGGGCTTTACAAGAGACCCAGTACTTC.

The gene calls are TRBV19 and TRBJ2-1; D not certain. The V and J ends lost 9 bases and 6 bases respectively, with 9 bases between them. This CDR3 contains 11 residues. CDR1 LNHDA and CDR2 SQIVND come from the germline V gene (reference sequence). The CDR3 reads CASSWGNEQFF. The DNA for the CDR3 is TGTGCCAGCTCCTGGGGCAATGAGCAGTTCTTC.

The rearrangement uses TRBV9 and TRBJ1-5; 7 bases match TRBD1. After removal of 3 bases from V and 4 bases from J, the junction contained 10 bases not matched to a gene. The CDR3 sequence is 16 residues long. The germline CDR1 and CDR2 sequences are SGDLS and YYNGEE. CDR3 nucleotides: TGTGCCAGCAGCGAAGGGACAGATCCAACGAATCAGCCCCAGCATTTT. This translates into CASSEGTDPTNQPQHF. Filled out from reference TRBV9 and TRBJ1-5, the complete variable domain reads DSGVTQTPKHLITATGQRVTLRCSPRSGDLSVYWYQQSLDQGLQFLIQYYNGEERAKGNILERFSAQQFPDLHSELNLSSLELGDSALYFCASSEGTDPTNQPQHFGDGTRLSIL.

This chain connects TRBV9 to TRBJ1-4, with D possibly TRBD1 on 5 matching bases. The germline V gene encodes CDR1 SGDLS and CDR2 YYNGEE. V was pared by 0 bases and J by 2 bases, with 11 bases between. This CDR3 is 16 amino acids long. The chain's CDR3 is CASSVGRWGTNEKLFF. CDR3 coding DNA: TGTGCCAGCAGCGTAGGGCGGTGGGGGACTAATGAAAAACTGTTTTTT.

With regard to this clone: Additional DNA sequences in this sample encode the identical CDR3. The chain links TRBV6-1 to TRBJ2-7; TRBD1 or TRBD2 may be the D gene (6 bases each). The germline V and J ends were trimmed by 6 bases and 3 bases, with 12 bases remaining between them. This CDR3 has 13 residues. Looked up from germline, CDR1 is MNHNS and CDR2 is SASEGT. In nucleotides, the CDR3 is TGTGCCAGCAGGAGGGGGGAGGTCTACGAGCAGTACTTC. Residues: CASRRGEVYEQYF.

V usage is TRBV28 and J usage is TRBJ2-7; 10 nucleotides align to TRBD1. CDR3 length: 15 residues. CDR1 is MDHEN and CDR2 is SYDVKM in the germline V gene. V was pared by 5 bases and J by 3 bases, with 7 bases of the junction left unmatched. CDR3 amino acids: CASSIPGQGNYEQYF. Written as DNA, the CDR3 is TGTGCCAGCAGTATTCCGGGACAGGGGAACTACGAGCAGTACTTC.

The rearrangement links TRBV10-2 to TRBJ2-7; 10 nucleotides line up with TRBD2. Looked up from germline, CDR1 is WSHSY and CDR2 is SAAADI. The J segment lost 3 bases and the V segment lost 4 bases, leaving 6 bases of the junction unmatched. This CDR3 region has 15 residues. CDR3 DNA sequence: TGCGCCAGCAGTGCGGCTAGCGGGAGTAGCTACGAGCAGTACTTC. This translates into CASSAASGSSYEQYF.

V gene TRBV13 combines with J gene TRBJ2-2; possibly TRBD1 or TRBD2 for D (7 bases each). Germline CDR1 and CDR2: PRHDT and FYEKMQ (reference sequence). There are 14 residues in the CDR3. The V and J ends lost 5 bases and 6 bases respectively, with 13 bases between them. In DNA, the CDR3 is TGTGCCAGCAGCGCGACAGGGAGGGCCGGGGAGCTGTTTTTT. It specifies CASSATGRAGELFF. Full variable domain (remainder filled in from reference TRBV13 and TRBJ2-2): AAGVIQSPRHLIKEKRETATLKCYPIPRHDTVYWYQQGPGQDPQFLISFYEKMQSDKGSIPDRFSAQQFSDYHSELNMSSLELGDSALYFCASSATGRAGELFFGEGSRLTVL.

This chain uses TRBV6-1 with TRBJ1-5; weak D call: TRBD1 (5 bases). From germline, CDR1 is MNHNS and CDR2 SASEGT. Trimming pared 8 bases from V and 7 bases from J, leaving 15 bases between. The CDR3 is 13 residues long. The CDR3 nucleotides read TGTGCCAGCCGGGCAGGGTGGGGACAGCCCCAGCATTTT. This codes for CASRAGWGQPQHF.

The genes are TRBV15 and TRBJ1-3; D gene unclear. CDR3 length equals 16 residues. V dropped 0 bases and J dropped 0 bases, with 9 bases sitting between them. Germline V gene lookup returns CDR1 LNHNV and CDR2 YYDKDF (reference sequence). The CDR3 nucleotides read TGTGCCACCAGCAGAGATCGAGGGTTCTCTGGAAACACCATATATTTT. As protein: CATSRDRGFSGNTIYF. Full variable domain (remainder filled in from reference TRBV15 and TRBJ1-3): DAMVIQNPRYQVTQFGKPVTLSCSQTLNHNVMYWYQQKSSQAPKLLFHYYDKDFNNEADTPDNFQSRRPNTSFCFLDIRSPGLGDTAMYLCATSRDRGFSGNTIYFGEGSWLTVV.

The rearrangement links TRBV11-2 to TRBJ2-7; 7 bases line up with TRBD2. This CDR3 comprises 15 residues. The trim removed 5 bases at V and 2 bases at J, leaving 9 bases unmatched. Germline CDR1 is SGHAT and CDR2 is FQNNGV. Written as DNA, the CDR3 is TGTGCCAGCAGCCTGTGGGACTACTCAGCCTACGAGCAGTACTTC. Protein: CASSLWDYSAYEQYF.

J is TRBJ1-1 and V is TRBV2; D unresolved. This CDR3 region has 11 residues. The V end lost 4 bases, the J end lost 8 bases, and 8 bases lay between the germline ends. Germline CDR1 is SNHLY and CDR2 is FYNNEI. CDR3 protein: CASSAAREAFF. As DNA, the CDR3 is TGTGCCAGCAGTGCGGCACGCGAAGCTTTCTTT.

The V call is TRBV25-1, the J call TRBJ2-1, with 7 nucleotides matching TRBD1. J was trimmed by 11 bases and V by 2 bases; bases with no gene match: 12. CDR3 length: 15 amino acids. The germline V gene has CDR1 MGHDK and CDR2 SYGVNS. Written as DNA, the CDR3 is TGTGCCAGCAGTGAACCCGGGACAGTCGATTTGAAGCAGTTCTTC. Translated: CASSEPGTVDLKQFF. Drawing the rest from reference TRBV25-1 and TRBJ2-1, the complete variable domain is EADIYQTPRYLVIGTGKKITLECSQTMGHDKMYWYQQDPGMELHLIHYSYGVNSTEKGDLSSESTVSRIRTEHFPLTLESARPSHTSQYLCASSEPGTVDLKQFFGPGTRLTVL.

The chain carries TRBV29-1 and TRBJ1-4; no definite D call. Trimming removed 4 bases from V and 4 bases from J, with 7 bases in between. Germline V CDR1 and CDR2: SQVTM, ANQGSEA. The CDR3 is 12 residues long. CDR3 loop: CSVVTFNEKLFF. The CDR3 DNA is TGCAGCGTTGTCACCTTTAATGAAAAACTGTTTTTT.

V usage is TRBV19 and J usage is TRBJ1-1; D is unresolved. Trimming removed 7 bases from V and 8 bases from J, with 17 bases in between. CDR3 length equals 13 residues. The V gene's germline CDR1 is LNHDA and CDR2 SQIVND (reference sequence). CDR3 in amino acids: CASILNRQGEAFF. In nucleotides, the CDR3 is TGTGCCAGTATCCTCAACCGCCAAGGGGAAGCTTTCTTT.

V and J are TRBV5-8 and TRBJ1-4; D not resolved. The CDR3 is made up of 16 amino acids. Germline CDR1 SGHTS, CDR2 YDEGEE. Trimming took 3 bases from V and 6 from J, leaving 18 bases between them. The CDR3 spells CASSSTRVWAYEKLFF. CDR3 bases: TGTGCCAGCAGCTCGACCCGGGTTTGGGCTTATGAAAAACTGTTTTTT.

The rearrangement joins TRBV19 to TRBJ1-4; no firm D call. Germline CDR1 reads LNHDA; CDR2 reads SQIVND (reference sequence). The V and J ends lost 11 bases and 7 bases respectively, with 11 bases between them. The CDR3 consists of 11 residues. The CDR3 nucleotides are TGTGCCTCTGGGCGTAGTGAAAAACTGTTTTTT. Translating it yields CASGRSEKLFF.

V usage is TRBV19 and J usage is TRBJ2-3; the D is unclear. Trimming removed 6 bases at V and 2 bases at J, with 9 bases between. CDR3 length: 13 residues. Germline CDR1 LNHDA, CDR2 SQIVND (reference sequence). The CDR3 spells CASRQVATDTQYF. Written as DNA, the CDR3 is TGTGCCAGTAGGCAGGTAGCCACAGATACGCAGTATTTT. The whole variable domain, remainder taken from reference TRBV19 and TRBJ2-3, is DGGITQSPKYLFRKEGQNVTLSCEQNLNHDAMYWYRQDPGQGLRLIYYSQIVNDFQKGDIAEGYSVSREKKESFPLTVTSAQKNPTAFYLCASRQVATDTQYFGPGTRLTVL.

V usage is TRBV6-1 and J usage is TRBJ1-1; tentatively, D is TRBD1 (6 bases). V lost 2 bases and J 1 base, leaving 8 bases between the germline ends. Germline values: CDR1 MNHNS, CDR2 SASEGT. CDR3 length equals 14 residues. The CDR3 DNA is TGTGCCAGCAGTGAACAGGGGAAGAACACTGAAGCTTTCTTT. Its translation: CASSEQGKNTEAFF.

The rearrangement joins TRBV19 to TRBJ2-5; D may be TRBD2 (5 bases). The V gene lost 3 bases and the J gene lost 3 bases, with 14 bases spanning the gap. This CDR3 is 15 amino acids long. Per germline, CDR1 LNHDA and CDR2 SQIVND (reference sequence). The CDR3 DNA follows: TGTGCCAGTAGTATCAAGGGCAGAGCGGAAGAGACCCAGTACTTC. Encoded protein: CASSIKGRAEETQYF. The full variable domain, with the rest looked up from reference TRBV19 and TRBJ2-5, is DGGITQSPKYLFRKEGQNVTLSCEQNLNHDAMYWYRQDPGQGLRLIYYSQIVNDFQKGDIAEGYSVSREKKESFPLTVTSAQKNPTAFYLCASSIKGRAEETQYFGPGTRLLVL.

Remarks on this clone: The junction shows a germline mismatch at one end, possibly a read error. The chain is built from TRBV28 and TRBJ2-7; 9 bases are shared with TRBD2. This CDR3 has 15 amino acids. Germline V gene lookup returns CDR1 MDHEN and CDR2 SYDVKM. CDR3 sequence reads: CASTLNSGSSYEQHF. As DNA, the CDR3 is TGTGCCAGCACCCTAAATAGCGGGAGCTCTTACGAGCAGCACTTC.

The gene calls are TRBV5-4 and TRBJ1-2, with D possibly matching TRBD1 (6 bases). CDR1 and CDR2 (germline): SGHNT, YYREEE (reference sequence). The CDR3 loop spans 15 amino acids. V shed 3 bases and J shed 2 bases, with 14 bases lying between them. The DNA of the CDR3 is TGTGCCAGCAGCTCGGGGGGACACGACAACTATGGCTACACCTTC. Protein: CASSSGGHDNYGYTF.

The chain joins TRBV28 to TRBJ2-1; 8 positions agree with TRBD1. The CDR3 covers 14 residues. From germline, CDR1 is MDHEN and CDR2 SYDVKM. After removal of 7 bases from V and 6 bases from J, the junction contained 8 bases not matched to a gene. CDR3 DNA: TGTGCCAGCACCCAGGACAGGGTAGTCAATGAGCAGTTCTTC. Protein sequence: CASTQDRVVNEQFF.

This sequence joins TRBV6-5 and TRBJ2-2; 7 bases map to TRBD1. V was pared by 8 bases and J by 1 base, with 1 base of the junction left unmatched. This CDR3 comprises 13 residues. Germline lookup yields CDR1 MNHEY and CDR2 SVGAGI. The CDR3 here is CASRQGNTGELFF. The CDR3 bases are TGTGCCAGCCGACAGGGGAACACCGGGGAGCTGTTTTTT.

This clone was recorded a few times. The chain has TRBV6-5 and TRBJ2-5; 8 bases map to TRBD1. V was clipped by 8 bases and J by 6 bases; unmatched bases: 8. The CDR3 is made up of 13 amino acids. Germline CDR1 is MNHEY and CDR2 is SVGAGI. CDR3 coding DNA: TGTGCCAGCGGAAAGGACAGGGCACAGACCCAGTACTTC. Translation: CASGKDRAQTQYF.

V usage is TRBV11-2 and J usage is TRBJ2-2; D ambiguous. Germline loops: CDR1 SGHAT, CDR2 FQNNGV. The CDR3 contains 19 residues. V was pared by 0 bases and J by 7 bases, with 24 bases between. CDR3 region: CASSLDRSNLALKGGELFF. As DNA, the CDR3 is TGTGCCAGCAGCTTAGATCGTTCTAACCTCGCGCTAAAGGGCGGGGAGCTGTTTTTT.

The chain combines TRBV29-1 with TRBJ2-2; a possible D gene is TRBD2 (6 bases). The CDR3 has 14 residues. V lost 7 bases, J lost 7 bases, and 19 bases lay in between. CDR1 and CDR2 (germline): SQVTM, ANQGSEA. The CDR3 sequence is CSGSRRGSGGELFF. CDR3 nucleotides: TGCAGCGGGTCGAGGAGGGGATCGGGCGGGGAGCTGTTTTTT.

The V gene is TRBV7-9, the J gene TRBJ2-2; 13 positions agree with TRBD2. The junction had 8 bases not matched to a gene; V was cut back by 6 bases and J by 7 bases. This CDR3 has 16 amino acids. Germline assignment: CDR1 SEHNR and CDR2 FQNEAQ (reference sequence). The CDR3 DNA reads as TGTGCCAGCAGTCAACTAGCGGGAGGGCGCCACGGGGAGCTGTTTTTT. Its translation is CASSQLAGGRHGELFF.

This chain uses TRBV6-5 with TRBJ1-1, with D possibly TRBD1 on 6 matching bases. CDR1 and CDR2 from the germline V gene are MNHEY and SVGAGI. V lost 6 bases to trimming and J lost 10 bases, with 12 bases between them. The CDR3 consists of 11 residues. Here the CDR3 DNA reads TGTGCCAGCAGGTCACAGGGTAGAGCTTTCTTT. Translated: CASRSQGRAFF.

This chain links TRBV5-1 with TRBJ2-1; 10 nucleotides match TRBD2. This CDR3 comprises 16 residues. J lost 7 bases, V lost 0 bases, and 7 bases had no gene match. CDR1 and CDR2 from the germline V gene are SGHRS and YFSETQ. The CDR3, as DNA: TGCGCCAGCAGCTTGGTGCCGGCTAGCGGGGGAAATGAGCAGTTCTTC. Residues: CASSLVPASGGNEQFF.